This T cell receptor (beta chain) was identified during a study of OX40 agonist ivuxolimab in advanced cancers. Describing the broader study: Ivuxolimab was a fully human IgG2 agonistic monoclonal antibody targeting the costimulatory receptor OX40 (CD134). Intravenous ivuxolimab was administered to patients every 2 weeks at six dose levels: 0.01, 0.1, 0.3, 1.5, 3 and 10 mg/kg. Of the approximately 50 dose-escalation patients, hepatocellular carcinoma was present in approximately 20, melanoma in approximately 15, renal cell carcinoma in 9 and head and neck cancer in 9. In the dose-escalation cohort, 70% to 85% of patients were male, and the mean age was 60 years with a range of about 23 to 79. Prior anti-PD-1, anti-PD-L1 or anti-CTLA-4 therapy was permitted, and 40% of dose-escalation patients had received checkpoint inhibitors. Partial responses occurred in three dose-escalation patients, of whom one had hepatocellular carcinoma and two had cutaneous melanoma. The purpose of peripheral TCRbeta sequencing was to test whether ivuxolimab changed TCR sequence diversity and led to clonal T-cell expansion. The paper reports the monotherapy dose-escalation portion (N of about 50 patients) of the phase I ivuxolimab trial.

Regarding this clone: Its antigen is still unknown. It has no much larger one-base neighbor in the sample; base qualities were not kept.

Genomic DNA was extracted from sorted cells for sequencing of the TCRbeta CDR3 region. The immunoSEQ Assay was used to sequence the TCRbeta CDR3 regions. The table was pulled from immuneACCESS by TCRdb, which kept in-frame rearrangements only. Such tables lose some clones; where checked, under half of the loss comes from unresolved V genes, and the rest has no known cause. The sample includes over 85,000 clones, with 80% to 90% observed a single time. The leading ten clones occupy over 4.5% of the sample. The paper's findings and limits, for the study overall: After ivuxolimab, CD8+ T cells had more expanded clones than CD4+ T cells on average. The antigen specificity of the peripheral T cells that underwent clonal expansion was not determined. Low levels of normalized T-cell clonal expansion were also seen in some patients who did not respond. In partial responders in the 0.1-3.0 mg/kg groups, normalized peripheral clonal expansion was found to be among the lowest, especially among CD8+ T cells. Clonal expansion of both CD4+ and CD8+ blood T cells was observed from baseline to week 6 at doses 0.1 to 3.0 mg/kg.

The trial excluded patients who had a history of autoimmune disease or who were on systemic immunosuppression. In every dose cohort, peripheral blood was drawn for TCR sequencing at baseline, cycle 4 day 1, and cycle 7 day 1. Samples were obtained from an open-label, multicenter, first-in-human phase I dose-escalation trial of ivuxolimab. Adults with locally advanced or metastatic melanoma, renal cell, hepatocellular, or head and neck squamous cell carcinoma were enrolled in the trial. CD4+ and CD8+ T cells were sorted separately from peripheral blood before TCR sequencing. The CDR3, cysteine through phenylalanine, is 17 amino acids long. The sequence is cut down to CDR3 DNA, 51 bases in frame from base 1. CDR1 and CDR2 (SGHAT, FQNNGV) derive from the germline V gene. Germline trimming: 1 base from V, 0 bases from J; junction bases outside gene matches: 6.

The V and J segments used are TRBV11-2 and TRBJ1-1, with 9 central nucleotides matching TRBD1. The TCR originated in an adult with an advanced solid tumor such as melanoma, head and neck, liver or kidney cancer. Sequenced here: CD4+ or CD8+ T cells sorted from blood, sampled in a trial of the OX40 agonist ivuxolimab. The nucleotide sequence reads TGTGCCAGCAGCTTAGTGAGGGGACAGGGCCTGAACACTGAAGCTTTCTTT. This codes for CASSLVRGQGLNTEAFF.